This TCR beta chain appears in the sequencing data of a study of cytomegalovirus exposure and HLA in healthy donors (dated by TCRdb to about 2017). Turning to the overall study: An earlier analysis of fewer than 750 of the donors reported 276 Gb of sequence data and 117 million unique TCR beta sequences obtained from 150 million to 200 million T cells. To study patterns of TCR occurrence, a later analysis re-analyzed previously published TCR beta repertoires from several hundred donors and added high-resolution HLA genotyping. On average, over 200,000 unique TCR beta nucleotide sequences were sequenced per donor among some 420 genotyped donors of the cohort, with about 19% of those sequences being non-productive. Roughly 5 DR-DQ haplotypes were handled as single units for association and clustering because linkage in the cohort was strong. Of the roughly 400 genotyped donors, approximately 83% fell in the genetic ancestry cluster associated with self-reported Caucasian donors. The study used immunosequencing to profile the T cell repertoires of approximately 650 subjects and linked those repertoires to cytomegalovirus serostatus. The aim of the study was to test whether cataloging public T cell receptors could identify signatures of past pathogen exposure. In a later genetic analysis, genome-wide SNP genotypes for about 65% of the 666 donors were used, and that subset was treated as a discovery cohort. The later analysis used no new phenotypic data to find candidate immune exposures, relying instead on TCR beta sequences and their occurrence across donors. Class I and class II HLA loci were covered by the typing at four-digit resolution. An earlier analysis of some 600 of the donors applied high-throughput TCR beta sequencing to assess whether each TCR beta V gene segment acted as functional or pseudogenic. Donor age, sex, ethnicity and CMV serostatus were compiled together with the repertoire data. A separate validation cohort of approximately 130 different subjects was used in addition to the roughly 620-subject first cohort. To predict cytomegalovirus infection status, the study brought together high-throughput TCR immunosequencing, statistical association of individual TCRs with disease status, and machine learning. All discovery cohort repertoires had been generated on a single sequencing platform. About 300 gigabases of sequencing data and tens of millions of unique TCR sequences were included in an early release covering around 600 HLA-typed donors. Typing coverage differed by locus: A, B, C, DRB1 and DQB1 were typed in about 620-630 donors, DQA1 in about 500, DPA1 in around 580, and DPB1 in just under 490.

The cohort was made up of about 610 healthy bone marrow donors. At the time of sampling, all cohort members were nominally healthy, though unrecorded immune exposures were likely present. The donor was CMV seronegative and belonged to the group of 352 seronegative cohort members. A peripheral blood sample was provided by each donor, and peripheral blood mononuclear cells were used for TCR beta sequencing. The Qiagen DNeasy Blood Extraction Kit was used to extract genomic DNA from the blood cell samples. About this clone itself: Its antigen remains undetermined. It has no much larger one-base neighbor in the sample; base qualities were not kept.

The research as a whole found: Roughly uniform sequencing depth across donors was assumed in presence/absence analyses, although this assumption may not hold. The sequencing pipeline was judged likely to have produced a cluster of highly shared sequence variants as a technical artifact. A later analysis found that TCR association rates varied across HLA loci, with DRB1 alleles showing the most associated TCRs and HLA-C alleles the fewest. Correlated functional status among segregating V segments might reflect linkage disequilibrium, but an unknown experimental factor could not be ruled out. A later analysis found that HLA-associated TCR beta chains were more clonally expanded and had lower generation probabilities than equally common non-associated chains. A further reported finding was that TCR beta sequences accurately predicted the HLA-A and HLA-B alleles for most subjects in the first cohort. It was suggested by the authors that the approach could potentially be generalized to other disease states and immunological phenotypes. In this cohort, only TCR beta chains were sequenced, and detectable features were limited by the absence of alpha or paired-chain data. Some IMGT-functional V segments, including TRBV6-2 and TRBV6-3, could not be told apart with the 87-base-pair reads, so those segments were excluded. For the cohort, immune exposure information was limited to CMV serostatus. In a later analysis, most CMV-associated TCR beta chains were found to appear HLA-restricted, with HLA associations seemingly driven largely by CMV exposure. When HLA alleles, especially DR and DQ, strongly co-occurred, TCR associations were difficult to assign to individual alleles. Across donors, most TCR sequences were observed very rarely, whereas some public TCRs were present in many individuals. Because HLA typing was missing for some donors at each locus, association tests included only the typed subset. Broadly in line with IMGT annotations, most TCR beta V segments showed up in productive rearrangements about 87% or about 30% of the time in an earlier analysis of around 600 of the donors. A later genetic analysis reported fewer N-insertions in productive TCRs among donors in an Asian-associated ancestry cluster than the roughly 650-donor mean. The earlier analysis of about 600 of the donors excluded seventeen rarely observed V segments, including chromosome 9 orphons, because counts were too low. In both the original and validation cohorts, the classifier was reported to diagnose cytomegalovirus status with high specificity and sensitivity. An association between a missense DCLRE1C variant and V-gene and J-gene trimming of TCR beta chains was found in a later genetic analysis and replicated in an independent cohort. A total of fewer than 200 TCR beta chains were listed by the study as associated with cytomegalovirus. A later analysis associated around 16,000 TCR beta sequences with specific HLA alleles at a false discovery rate of 0.05. In vitro tests confirmed that three of the cytomegalovirus-associated TCR beta chains recognize cytomegalovirus antigens. According to a later analysis, parvovirus B19, influenza, CMV and Epstein-Barr virus appeared linked to several top co-occurrence clusters.

From V the trimming removes 7 bases and from J it removes 0 bases, while the gene matches leave 9 bases of the junction unaccounted for. Looking up the germline V gene (reference sequence) yields CDR1 LNHDA and CDR2 SQIVND. The CDR3, from cysteine to phenylalanine, totals 17 residues. Only the CDR3 DNA is retained, 51 bases long and in frame from the first base. Library method: the immunoSEQ multiplex PCR assay. For the multiplex PCR, a mixture combining 60 forward primers for TCR Vbeta segments and 13 reverse primers for TCR Jbeta segments was used. The CDR3 region of rearranged TCR beta genes was amplified from genomic DNA with a multiplex PCR assay. On the Illumina HiSeq System, the amplified TCR beta libraries were sequenced as 87-base-pair reads. In the authors' own workflow: In a later analysis, some 80 million unique TCR beta chains were counted across the 666 repertoires, and roughly 11 million of these chains were shared by at least two donors. A nearest-neighbor algorithm error-corrected the raw reads and collapsed the reads into unique sequences, merging closely related sequences to remove PCR and sequencing errors. Alignment of CDR3 sequences to IMGT reference sequences was used to assign V, D and J gene segments. Each retained sequence needed at least a six-nucleotide match to both a V gene segment and a J gene segment. A rearrangement counted as productive if the CDR3 had no stop codons and remained in frame with V and J, and every other rearrangement counted as non-productive. Following IMGT convention, CDR3 was defined as the stretch from the second conserved V-encoded cysteine up to the conserved J-encoded phenylalanine. In an earlier analysis of more than 550 of the donors, sequences lacking an unambiguous match to a single V gene segment were excluded. An earlier analysis of 587 of the donors classified V segments as functional when productive rearrangements were above 56.7% and as segregating when the standard deviation between donors was above 5%. A statistical classification framework was built to diagnose cytomegalovirus status from the catalog of TCR beta chain sequences. In a later analysis, V and J genes were assigned by comparing TCR nucleotide sequences against IMGT/GENE-DB human TR gene sequences. In a later analysis, CDR3 sequences and most-parsimonious VDJ recombination scenarios were assigned using the TCRdist pipeline. In a later analysis, every TCR beta chain was defined by the combination of its CDR3 amino acid sequence and its V-gene family, and reads without a unique V-gene family were dropped. As a way to deal with suspected cross-contamination and a sequencing artifact, a later analysis dropped over 550 nucleotide sequences that were highly shared and had low generation probability. In a later analysis, a clonal expansion index was calculated for each public chain from normalized within-repertoire ranks of inferred template counts. A later analysis computed generation probabilities with a VDJ recombination model fitted to out-of-frame rearrangements, and checked the results against IGoR. Hypergeometric tests were used in a later analysis to score TCR-TCR, TCR-HLA and TCR-CMV co-occurrence, with a repertoire-size bias correction applied to the TCR pairs. A later analysis estimated false discovery rates by permuting HLA or CMV assignments 20 times. In a later analysis, co-occurring TCRs were grouped with DBSCAN, and TCRdist sequence similarity was added when clustering was performed within HLA-allele-positive subsets. For co-occurrence clustering, repertoires with fewer than 30,000 or more than 120,000 public chains were excluded, along with five repertoires with anomalous nucleotide sharing. TCRdb mirrors the immuneACCESS table, restricted to in-frame sequences. Some clones are absent from its copies; in checked studies, under half trace to an unresolved V gene, and the reason for the others is unknown. Clonal size and the V and J genes are those of that table, whereas D and trimming came from the DNA. The sample data list roughly 80,000 clones, and 70% to 85% of these were observed just once. 2.4% of the sample goes to the ten largest clones.

The specimen was PBMCs. The receptor comes from a woman in her forties or fifties in good health and CMV-seronegative. The chain is encoded by TRBV19 joined to TRBJ2-6; TRBD1 aligns with 7 central bases. The CDR3 here reads CASTGTATGSGANVLTF. The nucleotides are TGTGCCAGTACAGGGACAGCCACAGGCTCTGGGGCCAACGTCCTGACTTTC.